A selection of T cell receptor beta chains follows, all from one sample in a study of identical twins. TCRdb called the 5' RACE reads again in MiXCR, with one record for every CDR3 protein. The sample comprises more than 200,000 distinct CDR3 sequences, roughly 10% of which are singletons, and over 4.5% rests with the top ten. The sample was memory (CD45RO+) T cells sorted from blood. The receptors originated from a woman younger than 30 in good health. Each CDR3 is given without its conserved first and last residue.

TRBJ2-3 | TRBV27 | ASSSLLGERDTQY
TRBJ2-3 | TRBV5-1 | AVREEGHTQY
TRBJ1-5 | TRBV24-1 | ATSATGDRNQPQH
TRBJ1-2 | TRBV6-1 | ASTNIQGATNGYT
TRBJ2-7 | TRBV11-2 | ASSRGSLVGFASSYEQY
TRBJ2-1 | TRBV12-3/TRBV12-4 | ASRDRGWQF
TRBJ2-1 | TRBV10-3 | AISEQLEVSYNEQF
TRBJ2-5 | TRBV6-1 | ASSDENAQETQY
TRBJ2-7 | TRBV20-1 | SAKEGGDHYEQY
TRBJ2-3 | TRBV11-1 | ASSPPYTDTQY
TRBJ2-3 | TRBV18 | ASSPSTDTQY
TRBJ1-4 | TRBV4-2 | ASSLARDRDEKLF
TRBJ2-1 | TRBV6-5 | ASSYLSGGAGEQF
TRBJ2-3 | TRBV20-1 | SARPGVTDTQY
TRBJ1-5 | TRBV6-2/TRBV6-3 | ASSYYPPGSNQPQH
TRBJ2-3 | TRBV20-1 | SAFPSGGLTDTQY
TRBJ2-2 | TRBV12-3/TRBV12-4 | ASSLGQINTGELF
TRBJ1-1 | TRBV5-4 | ASSLKKGTEAF
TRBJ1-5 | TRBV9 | ASSTTGDSNQPQH
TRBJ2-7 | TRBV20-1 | SARGQGGSYEQY
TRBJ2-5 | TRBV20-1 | SVQGFQETQY
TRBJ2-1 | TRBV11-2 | ASSPRLAAPQGNEQF
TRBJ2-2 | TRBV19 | ASSALAGWGGTGELF
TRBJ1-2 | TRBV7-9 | ASSLGPGGYT
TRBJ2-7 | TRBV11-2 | ASSLGATAGGVYEQY
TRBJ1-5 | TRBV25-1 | ASSPSGGQPQH
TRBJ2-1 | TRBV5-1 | ASSFSRNSNEQF
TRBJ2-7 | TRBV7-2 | ASSLGQGTFYEQY
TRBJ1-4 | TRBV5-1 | ASSPTGTANEKLF
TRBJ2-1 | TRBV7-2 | ASSPGEAGVNEQF
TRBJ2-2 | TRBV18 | ASSPPAGRNTGELF
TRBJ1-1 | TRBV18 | AISKTVGTEAF